This T cell receptor (beta chain) was captured by sequencing in a study of cytomegalovirus exposure and HLA in healthy donors. PCR involved 60 Vbeta and 13 Jbeta primers. Measured with immunoSEQ multiplex PCR; TCRdb has only the in-frame clones, and not every one. This listing includes some 130,000 clones. This CDR3 comprises 19 residues. The receptor was isolated from a man younger than 35 in good health and CMV-seronegative. The V gene is TRBV12-2, the J gene TRBJ2-2; TRBD2, the table's D call, was not compared with the DNA. TRBV12-2 constitutes a pseudogene. The source material was PBMCs. The CDR3 here is CASRLAPAPSGGNTGELFF. The CDR3 DNA sequence: TGTGCAAGTCGCTTAGCGCCGGCTCCTAGCGGGGGGAACACCGGGGAGCTGTTTTTT.